This TCR beta chain was sequenced during a study of CD8 T cells in Susac syndrome. Study-level background: Among the sequenced Susac syndrome patients, six had active disease while eight or nine were in remission. Blood was drawn from patients with Susac syndrome. At that point, they were therapy-naive, on corticosteroids, or on intravenous immunoglobulin alone.

Trimming took 0 bases from V and 3 from J, leaving 9 bases between them. The CDR3 is 16 amino acids. CDR1 is SGHTA and CDR2 is FQGNSA in the germline V gene. RNA totalling roughly 0.5 to 1 ug underwent reverse transcription with random hexamers. By means of immunoSEQ multiplex PCR, TCR beta CDR3 spanning 54 Vbeta and 13 Jbeta underwent amplification. TCRdb re-called the immunoSEQ multiplex PCR reads through MiXCR, storing one row per CDR3 protein. The sample holds over 65,000 distinct CDR3 sequences; around 93% are singletons and the top ten take 0.5% to 0.65%. Material: CD4+ T cells from PBMCs. This TCR derives from a human donor with Susac syndrome. This rearrangement joins TRBV7-2 to TRBJ1-6, with D maybe TRBD1 (6 bases). The CDR3 DNA is TGTGCCAGCAGCTTAGCAAGGGGGGGCTATAATTCACCCCTCCACTTT. This encodes CASSLARGGYNSPLHF.